These 26 T cell receptor beta chains were sequenced from one sample in a study of PD-L1 blockade in urothelial cancer. Regarding time point: pretreatment peripheral blood. Data came from immunoSEQ multiplex PCR; TCRdb stores just in-frame clones and leaves some out. Of some 43,000 clones in the sample, more than 75% were seen once. The source material was PBMCs, sampled around atezolizumab (anti-PD-L1) treatment. The receptors here all came from a man between 60 and 75 years old with urothelial cancer.

CDR3 sequence (DNA): TGTGCCAGCAGCTTATCATTGCCCGGGACAGGGGGCAACACTGAAGCTTTCTTT. It encodes CASSLSLPGTGGNTEAFF. The chain joins TRBV11-3 to TRBJ1-1; 12 bases line up with TRBD1. The CDR3 has 18 amino acids. Germline V gene data show CDR1 as SGHNT and CDR2 as YENEEA. V lost 2 bases, J lost 2 bases, and 9 bases stayed unmatched. The variable domain in full, with the rest retrieved from reference TRBV11-3 and TRBJ1-1, is EAGVVQSPRYKIIEKKQPVAFWCNPISGHNTLYWYLQNLGQGPELLIRYENEEAVDDSQLPKDRFSAERLKGVDSTLKIQPAELGDSAVYLCASSLSLPGTGGNTEAFFGQGTRLTVV.

This sequence joins TRBV19 and TRBJ2-3, with 9 positions matching TRBD2. V shed 5 bases and J 6 bases; nucleotides not matched to a gene: 6. This CDR3 spans 14 amino acids. Germline CDR1 is LNHDA and CDR2 is SQIVND (reference sequence). CDR3 in DNA: TGTGCCAGTAGTCCCCGACTAGCGGCGGATACGCAGTATTTT. Its protein is CASSPRLAADTQYF.

The sample holds a few counts of this clone. The V call is TRBV5-1, the J call TRBJ1-1; D gene unclear. The V and J ends lost 2 bases and 5 bases respectively, with 7 bases between them. The CDR3 has 12 residues. The V gene's germline CDR1 is SGHRS and CDR2 YFSETQ. CDR3 amino acids: CASSFTGTEAFF. The CDR3 coding sequence is TGCGCCAGCAGCTTCACCGGGACTGAAGCTTTCTTT. Filled out from reference TRBV5-1 and TRBJ1-1, the complete variable domain reads KAGVTQTPRYLIKTRGQQVTLSCSPISGHRSVSWYQQTPGQGLQFLFEYFSETQRNKGNFPGRFSGRQFSNSRSEMNVSTLELGDSALYLCASSFTGTEAFFGQGTRLTVV.

This chain joins TRBV28 and TRBJ1-5, with a possible D match to TRBD1 (6 bases). Germline loops: CDR1 MDHEN, CDR2 SYDVKM. The CDR3 covers 15 residues. V lost 6 bases, J lost 5 bases, and 17 bases lay in between. The CDR3 protein is CASRWAGQSYQPQHF. As DNA, the CDR3 is TGTGCCAGCAGATGGGCAGGACAGTCCTATCAGCCCCAGCATTTT.

The DNA of the CDR3 is TGTGCTACTTGCCCTGACACGGAGGACACTGAAGCTTTCTTT. Translating gives CATCPDTEDTEAFF. This chain uses TRBV12-5 with TRBJ1-1; D gene uncertain. Trimming cost V 10 bases and J 3 bases, with 18 bases left between them. The CDR3 extends over 14 amino acids. Germline CDR1 and CDR2: LGHNT and FRNRAP.

The chain recombines TRBV11-2 with TRBJ1-2; no firm D call. V was cut by 5 bases and J by 0 bases, with 16 bases left in between. The CDR3 consists of 16 residues. The germline V gene encodes CDR1 SGHAT and CDR2 FQNNGV. CDR3 nucleotide sequence: TGTGCCAGCAGCCCGCGGTTAGTGAGGCCTAACTATGGCTACACCTTC. Translation gives CASSPRLVRPNYGYTF.

The rearrangement links TRBV5-6 to TRBJ1-2; D ambiguous. Per germline, CDR1 SGHDT and CDR2 YYEEEE. The germline V and J ends were trimmed by 4 bases and 9 bases, with 13 bases remaining between them. CDR3 size: 12 residues. The CDR3 reads CASSRLTSSYTF. CDR3 in DNA: TGTGCCAGCAGCCGACTAACCTCCAGCTACACCTTC.

This clone showed up just once. J is TRBJ2-5 and V is TRBV5-1; weak D call: TRBD1 (5 bases). Germline assignment: CDR1 SGHRS and CDR2 YFSETQ. The CDR3 extends over 15 amino acids. The ends were cut back, 4 bases at V and 5 bases at J, with 18 bases in the middle. The CDR3 protein is CASSVQGWGLETQYF. CDR3 bases: TGCGCCAGCAGCGTTCAGGGCTGGGGCTTGGAGACCCAGTACTTC.

The chain has TRBV5-1 and TRBJ2-7; 10 bases fit TRBD2. This CDR3 is 15 amino acids long. Germline lookup yields CDR1 SGHRS and CDR2 YFSETQ. V dropped 1 base and J dropped 1; count of bases not matched to a gene: 2. Here the CDR3 DNA reads TGCGCCAGCAGCTTGAGTAGCGGGAGGTCCTACGAGCAGTACTTC. The encoded protein is CASSLSSGRSYEQYF.

The gene calls are TRBV28 and TRBJ1-6, with 9 positions matching TRBD1. Trimming removed 7 bases from V and 10 bases from J; junction bases left unmatched: 5. Looked up from germline, CDR1 is MDHEN and CDR2 is SYDVKM. The CDR3 length is 13 residues. The DNA of the CDR3 is TGTGCCAGCACGGGACAGGGCAGGTCACCCCTCCACTTT. Translated, it gives CASTGQGRSPLHF.

This clone was seen only once. This rearrangement joins TRBV18 to TRBJ1-1; TRBD1 agrees at 9 bases. The CDR3 spans 14 residues. Germline trimming cut 3 bases from V and 7 bases from J; bases unmatched to any gene: 6. The germline V gene has CDR1 KGHSH and CDR2 LQKENI. The CDR3 DNA reads TGTGCCAGCTCACCCTCGGGACAGGGCGTTGAAGCTTTCTTT. Translated: CASSPSGQGVEAFF.

The J gene is TRBJ1-4, the V gene TRBV14, with D uncertain. The germline V and J ends were trimmed by 3 bases and 12 bases, with 17 bases remaining between them. Germline V gene lookup returns CDR1 SGHDN and CDR2 FVKESK. The CDR3 extends over 14 amino acids. The CDR3 nucleotides are TGTGCCAGCAGCCACCGAACTAGCGACGAGGAACTGTTTTTT. Translation gives CASSHRTSDEELFF.

V and J are TRBV4-2 and TRBJ2-3; D uncertain. In germline, CDR1 is LGHNA, CDR2 YNFKEQ. This CDR3 is 13 amino acids long. V lost 0 bases and J 4 bases, leaving 5 bases between the germline ends. The CDR3 loop is CASSQDLADTQYF. The DNA of the CDR3 is TGTGCCAGCAGCCAAGACCTAGCAGATACGCAGTATTTT.

The rearrangement links TRBV4-3 to TRBJ2-7; D is unresolved. V was shortened by 2 bases and J by 4 bases, with 12 bases between the two germline ends. Germline V CDR1 and CDR2: LGHNA, YSLEER. The CDR3 is 14 residues long. DNA of the CDR3: TGCGCCAGCAGCCAAAGCGCGGATGGGTACGAGCAGTACTTC. It yields the protein CASSQSADGYEQYF.

The chain couples TRBV27 to TRBJ2-7, with TRBD1 matching 10 bases. V gave up 5 bases and J gave up 2 bases; unmatched junction bases: 6. CDR1 is MNHEY and CDR2 is SMNVEV in the germline V gene (reference sequence). The length of the CDR3 is 15 residues. The chain's CDR3 is CASSRQGAQAYEQYF. Here the CDR3 DNA reads TGTGCCAGCAGTAGACAGGGGGCGCAGGCCTACGAGCAGTACTTC.

This clone was seen only a few times. V usage is TRBV11-3 and J usage is TRBJ2-3; D gene uncertain. Germline lookup yields CDR1 SGHNT and CDR2 YENEEA. With 3 bases removed from V and 2 bases from J, the gap between germline ends came to 15 bases. The CDR3 contains 16 residues. CDR3 amino acids: CASSFLLRSSTDTQYF. Here the CDR3 DNA reads TGTGCCAGCAGCTTCCTACTCAGGTCTTCCACAGATACGCAGTATTTT.

This rearrangement joins TRBV2 to TRBJ2-7; tentative D call: TRBD1 (5 bases). V dropped 8 bases and J dropped 2 bases, with 13 bases sitting between them. The CDR3 covers 13 residues. Germline CDR1 SNHLY, CDR2 FYNNEI. The CDR3 reads CASQYVQAYEQYF. In DNA, the CDR3 is TGTGCCAGCCAATATGTACAGGCCTACGAGCAGTACTTC.

This clone has more than one count but fewer than ten. The chain has TRBV6-1 and TRBJ1-1; unclear D gene. CDR1 MNHNS and CDR2 SASEGT come from the germline V gene. With 2 bases removed from V and 3 bases from J, the gap between germline ends came to 4 bases. The CDR3 extends over 12 amino acids. CDR3 region: CASSERDTEAFF. CDR3 in DNA: TGTGCCAGCAGTGAACGGGACACTGAAGCTTTCTTT.

The V gene is TRBV27, the J gene TRBJ2-5, with D hard to call. The germline gives CDR1 MNHEY, CDR2 SMNVEV (reference sequence). The CDR3 runs to 14 residues. Trimming cost V 6 bases and J 5 bases, with 16 bases left between them. The CDR3 sequence is CASSLFDTSETQYF. The CDR3 DNA is TGTGCCAGCAGCCTATTCGACACGTCCGAGACCCAGTACTTC.

V and J are TRBV6-6 and TRBJ1-3; no clear D gene. The CDR3 is 12 amino acids. Germline V gene lookup returns CDR1 MNHNY and CDR2 SVGAGI (reference sequence). V dropped 5 bases and J dropped 4 bases, with 6 bases sitting between them. The CDR3 sequence is CASSGRGNTIYF. The CDR3 DNA sequence: TGTGCCAGCAGTGGCAGAGGAAACACCATATATTTT.

CDR3 DNA: TGCGCCAGCAGAGCCGGGACAGGGGGTTTAGATGAGCAGTTCTTC. As protein: CASRAGTGGLDEQFF. The chain has TRBV10-2 and TRBJ2-1, with 11 positions matching TRBD1. Germline loops: CDR1 WSHSY, CDR2 SAAADI. J gave up 8 bases and V 6 bases, and 9 bases lay outside the gene matches. The CDR3 contains 15 residues.

The CDR3 region is CASSLPSGGQETQYF. CDR3 DNA: TGTGCCAGCAGCTTGCCTAGCGGGGGCCAAGAGACCCAGTACTTC. The rearrangement uses TRBV5-4 and TRBJ2-5; 10 nucleotides agree with TRBD2. Trimming removed 1 base from V and 1 base from J; junction bases left unmatched: 1. The CDR3 is 15 amino acids. Per germline, CDR1 SGHNT and CDR2 YYREEE (reference sequence).

The chain links TRBV20-1 to TRBJ2-5; D is uncertain. Per the germline V gene, CDR1 is DFQATT and CDR2 is SNEGSKA (reference sequence). Trimming shortened V by 5 bases and J by 6 bases, and 7 bases separated the two germline ends. The CDR3 runs 10 residues. For the CDR3, the DNA is TGCAGTGCTTTGAGCCAGACCCAGTACTTC. It encodes CSALSQTQYF.

This clone was found a few times. V and J are TRBV6-5 and TRBJ2-1; 8 nucleotides line up with TRBD2. The CDR3 is 15 amino acids. The germline V gene encodes CDR1 MNHEY and CDR2 SVGAGI. J gave up 2 bases and V 3 bases, and 3 bases lay outside the gene matches. DNA of the CDR3: TGTGCCAGCAGTTATAAAGCGGGGGCCTACAATGAGCAGTTCTTC. Protein sequence: CASSYKAGAYNEQFF.

The V gene is TRBV28, the J gene TRBJ1-2, with 11 bases matching TRBD1. The CDR3 extends over 15 amino acids. The germline gives CDR1 MDHEN, CDR2 SYDVKM. The V segment lost 4 bases and the J segment 7 bases; nucleotides outside the gene matches: 8. CDR3 in amino acids: CASSSGQGARFGYTF. The DNA for the CDR3 is TGTGCCAGCAGTTCTGGACAGGGGGCTCGTTTTGGCTACACCTTC.

This chain connects TRBV19 to TRBJ2-1, with D perhaps matching TRBD2 (5 bases). This CDR3 is 11 amino acids long. V lost 7 bases and J 8 bases, leaving 9 bases between the germline ends. Germline CDR1 and CDR2: LNHDA and SQIVND (reference sequence). The CDR3 reads CASTAGHEQFF. The CDR3 nucleotides are TGTGCCAGTACCGCGGGTCATGAGCAGTTCTTC.